Presented here are 10 T cell receptor beta chains from one specimen sequenced in a study of cytomegalovirus exposure and HLA in healthy donors. Using immunoSEQ multiplex PCR, the repertoire was profiled, and TCRdb retains in-frame clones only, with some absent. The sample lists 150,000 to 200,000 clones, approximately 90% occurring once. Sequenced input: PBMCs. All receptors derive from a woman aged 25 to 39 in good health and CMV-seronegative.

This clone was seen a handful of times. This chain connects TRBV15 to TRBJ1-4, with D uncertain. The CDR3 consists of 13 residues. Trimming took off 1 base at V and 5 bases at J, with 5 bases between the two ends. Germline lookup yields CDR1 LNHNV and CDR2 YYDKDF (reference sequence). CDR3 in amino acids: CATSRGSNEKLFF. In nucleotides, the CDR3 is TGTGCCACCAGCAGAGGTTCGAATGAAAAACTGTTTTTT.

This rearrangement joins TRBV15 to TRBJ2-3; 7 nucleotides agree with TRBD1. The V gene's germline CDR1 is LNHNV and CDR2 YYDKDF (reference sequence). The V and J ends lost 3 bases and 5 bases, in that order; junction bases with no gene match: 5. The CDR3 is 14 residues long. The CDR3 sequence: CATSRVRQGDTQYF. For the CDR3, the DNA is TGTGCCACCAGCAGGGTACGACAGGGAGATACGCAGTATTTT.

The CDR3: CASSTGQELNTGELFF. The CDR3 DNA is TGTGCCAGCAGTACGGGACAGGAACTGAACACCGGGGAGCTGTTTTTT. This chain uses TRBV6-4 with TRBJ2-2, with 8 bases fitting TRBD1. V lost 5 bases, J lost 1 base, and 6 bases stayed unmatched. Germline CDR1 is MRHNA and CDR2 is SNTAGT. This CDR3 has 16 residues.

The V and J genes are TRBV4-1 and TRBJ1-5, with a possible D match to TRBD1 (6 bases). The CDR3 extends over 16 amino acids. Trimming removed 1 base at V and 0 bases at J, with 10 bases between. Germline CDR1 MGHRA, CDR2 YSYEKL. CDR3 loop: CASSQGTEDSNQPQHF. The CDR3 nucleotides read TGCGCCAGCAGCCAAGGGACAGAAGATAGCAATCAGCCCCAGCATTTT.

This chain joins TRBV6-5 and TRBJ2-1, with a tentative D call TRBD2 (6 bases). V was pared by 6 bases and J by 2 bases, with 14 bases between. Germline V gene lookup returns CDR1 MNHEY and CDR2 SVGAGI. This CDR3 is 15 amino acids long. The CDR3: CASRIAEVPYNEQFF. In DNA, the CDR3 is TGTGCCAGCAGAATAGCGGAGGTTCCCTACAATGAGCAGTTCTTC.

The genes are TRBV1 and TRBJ1-4; the table's D gene call, TRBD1, was not cross checked with the DNA. TRBV1 is marked as a pseudogene. The CDR3 runs to 19 residues. CDR3 DNA: TGCACCAGTCTTGATGCGGGACAGACTTTAAAGGGGGCTAATGAAAAACTGTTTTTT. Translating gives CTSLDAGQTLKGANEKLFF.

The chain combines TRBV5-1 with TRBJ1-1; 8 bases agree with TRBD1. This CDR3 is 14 amino acids long. The V and J ends lost 3 bases and 3 bases, in that order; junction bases with no gene match: 4. CDR1 is SGHRS, CDR2 YFSETQ, per germline. The CDR3 region has the DNA TGCGCCAGCAGCTCCTACAGGGGGGACACTGAAGCTTTCTTT. Residues: CASSSYRGDTEAFF.

The chain links TRBV6-1 to TRBJ2-7; possibly TRBD1 for D (6 bases). In germline, CDR1 is MNHNS, CDR2 SASEGT. V was pared by 9 bases and J by 0 bases, with 15 bases between. The CDR3 loop spans 14 amino acids. In DNA form, the CDR3 reads TGTGCCAGTTCGTCAGGGGACAACTCCTACGAGCAGTACTTC. Encoded protein: CASSSGDNSYEQYF.

The chain's CDR3 is CASSQDGTANNEQFF. The DNA for the CDR3 is TGCGCCAGCAGCCAAGATGGGACAGCGAACAATGAGCAGTTCTTC. The V gene is TRBV4-3, the J gene TRBJ2-1, with 7 bases aligning to TRBD1. Looked up from germline, CDR1 is LGHNA and CDR2 is YSLEER. The CDR3 length is 15 residues. With V trimmed by 0 bases and J by 5 bases, 4 bases remained unmatched.

The chain is built from TRBV5-6 and TRBJ2-7; perhaps TRBD2 as D (5 bases). Germline V lookup: CDR1 SGHDT, CDR2 YYEEEE. With 2 bases removed from V and 4 bases from J, the gap between germline ends came to 28 bases. The CDR3 is 19 residues long. The CDR3 nucleotides are TGTGCCAGCAGCTTCGAAACCCCCCCCCGGGAAGGCGGTTCTTACGAGCAGTACTTC. Amino acid sequence: CASSFETPPREGGSYEQYF. The whole variable domain, filled in from reference TRBV5-6 and TRBJ2-7, reads DAGVTQSPTHLIKTRGQQVTLRCSPKSGHDTVSWYQQALGQGPQFIFQYYEEEERQRGNFPDRFSGHQFPNYSSELNVNALLLGDSALYLCASSFETPPREGGSYEQYFGPGTRLTVT.